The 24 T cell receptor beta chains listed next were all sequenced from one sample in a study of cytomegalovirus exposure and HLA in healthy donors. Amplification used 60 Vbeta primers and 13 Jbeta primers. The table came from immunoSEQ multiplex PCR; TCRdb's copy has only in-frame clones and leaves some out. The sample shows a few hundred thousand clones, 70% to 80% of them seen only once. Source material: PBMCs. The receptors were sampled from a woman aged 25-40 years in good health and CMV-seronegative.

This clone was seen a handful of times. CDR3 DNA sequence: TGTGCCAGCAGTGTAACGGGGGACGAGCAGTACTTC. It encodes CASSVTGDEQYF. The chain combines TRBV2 with TRBJ2-7, with D maybe TRBD2 (6 bases). Per germline, CDR1 SNHLY and CDR2 FYNNEI. V lost 4 bases to trimming and J lost 5 bases, with 9 bases between them. This CDR3 is 12 amino acids long. The variable domain in full, completed from reference TRBV2 and TRBJ2-7, reads EPEVTQTPSHQVTQMGQEVILRCVPISNHLYFYWYRQILGQKVEFLVSFYNNEISEKSEIFDDQFSVERPDGSNFTLKIRSTKLEDSAMYFCASSVTGDEQYFGPGTRLTVT.

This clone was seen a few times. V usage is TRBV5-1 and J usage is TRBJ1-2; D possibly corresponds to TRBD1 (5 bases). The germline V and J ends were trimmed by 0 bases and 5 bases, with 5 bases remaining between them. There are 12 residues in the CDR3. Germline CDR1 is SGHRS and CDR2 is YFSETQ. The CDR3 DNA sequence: TGCGCCAGCAGCTTGGAGGGGTATGGCTACACCTTC. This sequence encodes CASSLEGYGYTF.

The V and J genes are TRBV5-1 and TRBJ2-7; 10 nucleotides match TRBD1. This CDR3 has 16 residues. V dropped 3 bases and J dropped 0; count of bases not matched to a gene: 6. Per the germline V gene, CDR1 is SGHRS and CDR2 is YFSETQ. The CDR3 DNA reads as TGCGCCAGCAGCTCACCGGGACAGGGGAACTCCTACGAGCAGTACTTC. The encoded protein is CASSSPGQGNSYEQYF.

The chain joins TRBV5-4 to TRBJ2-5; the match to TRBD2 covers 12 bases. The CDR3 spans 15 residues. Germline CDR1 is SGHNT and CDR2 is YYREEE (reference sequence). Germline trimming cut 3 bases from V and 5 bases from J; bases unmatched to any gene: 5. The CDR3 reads CASSSRTSGIETQYF. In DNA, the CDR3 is TGTGCCAGCAGCTCAAGGACTAGCGGGATCGAGACCCAGTACTTC.

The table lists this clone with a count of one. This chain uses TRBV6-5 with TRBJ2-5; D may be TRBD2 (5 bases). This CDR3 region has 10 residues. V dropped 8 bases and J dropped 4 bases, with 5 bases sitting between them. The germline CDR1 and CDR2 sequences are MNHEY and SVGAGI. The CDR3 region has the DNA TGTGCCAGCGCGGGAGAGACCCAGTACTTC. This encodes CASAGETQYF.

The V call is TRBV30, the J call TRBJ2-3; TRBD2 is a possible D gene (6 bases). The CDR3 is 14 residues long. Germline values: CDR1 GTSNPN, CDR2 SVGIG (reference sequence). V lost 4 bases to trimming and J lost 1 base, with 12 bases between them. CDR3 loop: CAWIRSGGTDTQYF. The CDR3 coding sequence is TGTGCCTGGATTCGCTCGGGGGGCACAGATACGCAGTATTTT. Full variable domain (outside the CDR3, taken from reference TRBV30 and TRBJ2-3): SQTIHQWPATLVQPVGSPLSLECTVEGTSNPNLYWYRQAAGRGLQLLFYSVGIGQISSEVPQNLSASRPQDRQFILSSKKLLLSDSGFYLCAWIRSGGTDTQYFGPGTRLTVL.

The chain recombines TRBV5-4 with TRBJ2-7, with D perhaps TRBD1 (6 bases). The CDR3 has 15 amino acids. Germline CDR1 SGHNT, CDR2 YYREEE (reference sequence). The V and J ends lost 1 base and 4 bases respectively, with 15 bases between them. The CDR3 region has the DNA TGTGCCAGCAGCTTGACCTACGGGACACTGTACGAGCAGTACTTC. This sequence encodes CASSLTYGTLYEQYF.

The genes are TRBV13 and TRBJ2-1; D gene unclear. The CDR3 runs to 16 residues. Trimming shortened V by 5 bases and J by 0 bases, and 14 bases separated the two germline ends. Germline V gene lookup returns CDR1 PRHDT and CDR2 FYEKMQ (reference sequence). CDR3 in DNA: TGTGCCAGCAGCGCCAAGCGCCGCGGCTCCTACAATGAGCAGTTCTTC. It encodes CASSAKRRGSYNEQFF.

The CDR3 DNA is TGTGCCAGCAGCTTTTCAACTAGTTACTCTGGAAACACCATATATTTT. Its protein is CASSFSTSYSGNTIYF. The chain couples TRBV5-6 to TRBJ1-3, with unresolved D. Germline values: CDR1 SGHDT, CDR2 YYEEEE. The CDR3 sequence is 16 residues long. Trimming removed 2 bases at V and 0 bases at J, with 12 bases between.

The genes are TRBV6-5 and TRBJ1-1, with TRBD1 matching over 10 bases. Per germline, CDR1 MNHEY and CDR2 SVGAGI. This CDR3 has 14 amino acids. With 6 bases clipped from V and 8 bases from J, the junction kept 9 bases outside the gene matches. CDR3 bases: TGTGCCAGCAGGCTAGACTCGGGACAGGGGGAAGCTTTCTTT. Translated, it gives CASRLDSGQGEAFF.

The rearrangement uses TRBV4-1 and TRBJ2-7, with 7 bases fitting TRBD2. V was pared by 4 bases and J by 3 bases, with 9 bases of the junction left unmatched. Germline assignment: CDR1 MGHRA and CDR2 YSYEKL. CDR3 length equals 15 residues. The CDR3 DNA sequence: TGCGCCAGCAGCCTGCAAGCGGGAAGTGTCTACGAGCAGTACTTC. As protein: CASSLQAGSVYEQYF.

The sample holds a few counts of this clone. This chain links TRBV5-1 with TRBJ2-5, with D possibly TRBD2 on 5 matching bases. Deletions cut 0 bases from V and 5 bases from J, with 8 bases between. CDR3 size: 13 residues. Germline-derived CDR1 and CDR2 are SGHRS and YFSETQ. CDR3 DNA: TGCGCCAGCAGCTTGGAGAGGGCCGAGACCCAGTACTTC. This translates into CASSLERAETQYF. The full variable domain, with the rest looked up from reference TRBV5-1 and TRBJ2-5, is KAGVTQTPRYLIKTRGQQVTLSCSPISGHRSVSWYQQTPGQGLQFLFEYFSETQRNKGNFPGRFSGRQFSNSRSEMNVSTLELGDSALYLCASSLERAETQYFGPGTRLLVL.

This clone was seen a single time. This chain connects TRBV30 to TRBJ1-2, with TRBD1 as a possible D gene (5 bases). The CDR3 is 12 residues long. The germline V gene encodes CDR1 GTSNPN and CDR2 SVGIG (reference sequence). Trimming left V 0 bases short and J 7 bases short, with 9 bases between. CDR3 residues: CAWSVHGGGYTF. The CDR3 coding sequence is TGTGCCTGGAGTGTACACGGGGGTGGCTACACCTTC. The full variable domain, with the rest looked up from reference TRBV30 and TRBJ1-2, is SQTIHQWPATLVQPVGSPLSLECTVEGTSNPNLYWYRQAAGRGLQLLFYSVGIGQISSEVPQNLSASRPQDRQFILSSKKLLLSDSGFYLCAWSVHGGGYTFGSGTRLTVV.

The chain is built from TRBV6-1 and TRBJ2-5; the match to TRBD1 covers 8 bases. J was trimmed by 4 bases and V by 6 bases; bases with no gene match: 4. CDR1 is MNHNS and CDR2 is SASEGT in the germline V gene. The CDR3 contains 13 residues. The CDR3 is CASSPGGGETQYF. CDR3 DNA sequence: TGTGCCAGCAGCCCAGGGGGCGGAGAGACCCAGTACTTC.

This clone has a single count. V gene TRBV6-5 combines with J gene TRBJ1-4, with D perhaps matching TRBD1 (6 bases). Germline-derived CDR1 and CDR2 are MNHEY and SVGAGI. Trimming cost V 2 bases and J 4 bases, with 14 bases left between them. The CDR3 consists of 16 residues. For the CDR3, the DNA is TGTGCCAGCAGTTACCGACAGGAGGCAGTTAATGAAAAACTGTTTTTT. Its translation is CASSYRQEAVNEKLFF.

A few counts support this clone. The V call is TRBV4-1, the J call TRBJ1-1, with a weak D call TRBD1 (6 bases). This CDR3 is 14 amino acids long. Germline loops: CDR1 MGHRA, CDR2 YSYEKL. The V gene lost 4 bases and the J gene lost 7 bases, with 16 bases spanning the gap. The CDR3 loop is CASSPQILDSEAFF. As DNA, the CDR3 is TGCGCCAGCAGCCCCCAGATCCTGGACAGTGAAGCTTTCTTT.

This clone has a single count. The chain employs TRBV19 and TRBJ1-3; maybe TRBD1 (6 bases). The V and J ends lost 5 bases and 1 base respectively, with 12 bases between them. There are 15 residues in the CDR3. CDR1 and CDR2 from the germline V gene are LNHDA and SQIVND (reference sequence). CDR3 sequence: CASSPSRGSGNTIYF. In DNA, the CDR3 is TGTGCCAGTAGTCCCAGCAGGGGTTCTGGAAACACCATATATTTT. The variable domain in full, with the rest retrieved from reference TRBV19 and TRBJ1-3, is DGGITQSPKYLFRKEGQNVTLSCEQNLNHDAMYWYRQDPGQGLRLIYYSQIVNDFQKGDIAEGYSVSREKKESFPLTVTSAQKNPTAFYLCASSPSRGSGNTIYFGEGSWLTVV.

The DNA of the CDR3 is TGTGCCATCAGTGAGTCGGAGGATTCGGCCGAGCAGTACTTC. Its translation: CAISESEDSAEQYF. The gene calls are TRBV10-3 and TRBJ2-7; D perhaps matches TRBD2 (5 bases). The CDR3 is 14 amino acids. Trimming cost V 0 bases and J 6 bases, with 12 bases left between them. Germline V gives CDR1 ENHRY, CDR2 SYGVKD.

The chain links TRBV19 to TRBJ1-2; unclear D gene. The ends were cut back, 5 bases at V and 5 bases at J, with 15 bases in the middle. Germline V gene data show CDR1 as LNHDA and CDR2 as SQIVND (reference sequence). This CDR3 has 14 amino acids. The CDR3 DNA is TGTGCCAGTAGTCAAGGGAGGGAAAGTTATGGCTACACCTTC. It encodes CASSQGRESYGYTF.

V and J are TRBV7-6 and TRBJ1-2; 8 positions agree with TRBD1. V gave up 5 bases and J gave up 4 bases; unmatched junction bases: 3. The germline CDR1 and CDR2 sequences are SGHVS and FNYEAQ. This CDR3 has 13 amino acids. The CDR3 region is CASSPGQGYGYTF. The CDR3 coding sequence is TGTGCCAGCAGCCCAGGACAGGGCTATGGCTACACCTTC.

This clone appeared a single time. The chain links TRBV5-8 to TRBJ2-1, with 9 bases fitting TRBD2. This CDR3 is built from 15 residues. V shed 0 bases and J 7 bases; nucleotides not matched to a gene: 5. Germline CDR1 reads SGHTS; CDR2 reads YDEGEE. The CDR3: CASSLVAGEGNEQFF. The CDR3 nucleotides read TGTGCCAGCAGCTTGGTAGCGGGAGAAGGAAATGAGCAGTTCTTC.

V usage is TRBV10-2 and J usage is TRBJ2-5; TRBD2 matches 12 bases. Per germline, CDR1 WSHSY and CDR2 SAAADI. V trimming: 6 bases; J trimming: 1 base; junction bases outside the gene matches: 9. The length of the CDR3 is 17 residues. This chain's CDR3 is CASRGLAGKGPQETQYF. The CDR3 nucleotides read TGCGCCAGCAGGGGACTAGCGGGTAAGGGGCCCCAAGAGACCCAGTACTTC.

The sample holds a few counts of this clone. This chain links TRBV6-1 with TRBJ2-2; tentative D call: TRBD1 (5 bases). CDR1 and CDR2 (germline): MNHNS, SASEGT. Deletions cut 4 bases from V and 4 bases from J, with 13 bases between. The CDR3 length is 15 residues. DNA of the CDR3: TGTGCCAGCAGTGGGGGCAGGCTTGCCACCGGGGAGCTGTTTTTT. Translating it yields CASSGGRLATGELFF.

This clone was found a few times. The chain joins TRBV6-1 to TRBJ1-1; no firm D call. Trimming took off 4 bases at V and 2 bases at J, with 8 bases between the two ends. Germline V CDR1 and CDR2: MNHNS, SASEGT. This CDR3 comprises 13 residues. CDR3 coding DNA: TGTGCCAGCAGTGTGGAGGGCAACACTGAAGCTTTCTTT. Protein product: CASSVEGNTEAFF.